These 18 T cell receptor beta chains were sequenced from one sample in a study of CD8 T cells in Susac syndrome. It was with random hexamers that roughly 0.45 to 1 ug RNA was reverse transcribed. TCRdb independently ran MiXCR on the immunoSEQ multiplex PCR reads; one entry per CDR3 protein. Among 140,000 to 150,000 distinct CDR3 sequences listed, nearly 97% were seen once. Specimen: CD4+ T cells from PBMCs. All receptors derive from a human donor with Susac syndrome.

The chain has TRBV7-2 and TRBJ1-6; the D is unclear. Germline V gives CDR1 SGHTA, CDR2 FQGNSA. V lost 5 bases and J 10 bases, leaving 12 bases between the germline ends. The CDR3 extends over 13 amino acids. The CDR3 coding sequence is TGTGCCAGCAGCCCAAACGTAGGGTCACCCCTCCACTTT. Protein product: CASSPNVGSPLHF.

The chain recombines TRBV12-3 or TRBV12-4 with TRBJ1-2, with 10 positions matching TRBD1. This CDR3 spans 15 amino acids. J gave up 1 base and V 4 bases, and 3 bases lay outside the gene matches. The CDR3 sequence is CASSWGTGVNYGYTF. The CDR3 DNA is TGTGCCAGCAGTTGGGGGACAGGGGTTAACTATGGCTACACCTTC.

This chain links TRBV29-1 with TRBJ1-4; no definite D call. Germline V lookup: CDR1 SQVTM, CDR2 ANQGSEA. The CDR3 totals 13 residues. Trimming cost V 5 bases and J 5 bases, with 12 bases left between them. In DNA, the CDR3 is TGCAGCGTTCGGGGTCAGCTGAATGAAAAACTGTTTTTT. It is translated as CSVRGQLNEKLFF.

This chain connects TRBV12-5 to TRBJ1-5; D is uncertain. The CDR3 extends over 16 amino acids. V was clipped by 0 bases and J by 4 bases, with 13 bases between them. CDR1 LGHNT and CDR2 FRNRAP come from the germline V gene. The CDR3 here is CASGLVLGRENQPQHF. Here the CDR3 DNA reads TGTGCTAGTGGTTTGGTACTAGGGCGGGAGAATCAGCCCCAGCATTTT.

This clonotype was detected once. The chain combines TRBV3-1 with TRBJ2-1; TRBD2 matches 10 bases. The germline gives CDR1 LGHDT, CDR2 YNNKEL (reference sequence). This CDR3 spans 16 amino acids. Trimming cost V 0 bases and J 12 bases; bases outside gene matches: 11. CDR3 DNA: TGTGCCAGCAGCCAAGATCTGGCTAGCGGGGGATCCGGGCAGTTCTTC. It is translated as CASSQDLASGGSGQFF.

The rearrangement joins TRBV4-2 to TRBJ2-1, with 8 bases aligning to TRBD2. V shed 1 base, J shed 5 bases, and the junction held 7 bases outside the gene matches. The CDR3 sequence is 16 residues long. Germline lookup yields CDR1 LGHNA and CDR2 YNFKEQ. The CDR3 here is CASSQATGGADNEQFF. CDR3 nucleotide sequence: TGTGCCAGCAGCCAAGCCACCGGGGGGGCCGACAATGAGCAGTTCTTC.

V gene TRBV6-5 combines with J gene TRBJ2-2; TRBD1 aligns across 8 bases. CDR1 MNHEY and CDR2 SVGAGI come from the germline V gene. Losses at the gene ends were 6 bases for V and 4 bases for J; bases not matched to a gene: 7. The CDR3 has 15 amino acids. CDR3 region: CASSPGQAGTGELFF. The CDR3 DNA reads TGTGCCAGCAGCCCGGGACAGGCGGGCACCGGGGAGCTGTTTTTT.

This chain connects TRBV4-1 to TRBJ2-3, with 7 positions matching TRBD1. The CDR3 loop spans 14 amino acids. Per the germline V gene, CDR1 is MGHRA and CDR2 is YSYEKL. V trimming: 0 bases; J trimming: 6 bases; junction bases outside the gene matches: 3. CDR3 loop: CASSQDRQGDTQYF. In DNA form, the CDR3 reads TGCGCCAGCAGCCAAGATAGACAGGGCGATACGCAGTATTTT.

The CDR3 sequence is CASSLVGAQETQYF. The DNA for the CDR3 is TGCGCCAGCAGCTTGGTAGGCGCACAAGAGACCCAGTACTTC. The chain joins TRBV5-1 to TRBJ2-5, with D uncertain. The CDR3 totals 14 residues. With 0 bases removed from V and 2 bases from J, the gap between germline ends came to 8 bases. Germline V lookup: CDR1 SGHRS, CDR2 YFSETQ.

The chain links TRBV3-1 to TRBJ2-7; D unclear. The germline V gene has CDR1 LGHDT and CDR2 YNNKEL (reference sequence). The V end was cut by 0 bases, the J end by 11 bases, with 11 bases between. The CDR3 extends over 12 amino acids. The CDR3 reads CASSQDLGIEYF. The CDR3 coding sequence is TGTGCCAGCAGCCAAGACTTGGGAATAGAGTACTTC.

The chain employs TRBV18 and TRBJ2-5; D call uncertain. The CDR3 runs 12 residues. The V and J ends lost 4 bases and 1 base respectively, with 4 bases between them. CDR1 KGHSH and CDR2 LQKENI come from the germline V gene. The CDR3: CASSQFQETQYF. CDR3 nucleotides: TGTGCCAGCTCACAGTTCCAAGAGACCCAGTACTTC.

This chain links TRBV12-3 or TRBV12-4 with TRBJ2-7; the D is unclear. The germline V and J ends were trimmed by 1 base and 0 bases, with 7 bases remaining between them. The CDR3 sequence is 14 residues long. CDR3 amino acids: CASSLDRFSYEQYF. DNA for the CDR3: TGTGCCAGCAGTTTAGACAGATTCTCCTACGAGCAGTACTTC.

V is TRBV23-1 and J is TRBJ1-2; D gene unclear. TRBV23-1 is an ORF, and what it does is uncertain. V lost 6 bases and J lost 3, with 14 bases in between. This CDR3 comprises 14 residues. The CDR3 DNA reads as TGCGCCAGCAGAACACCCGGCGCGGACTATGGCTACACCTTC. This codes for CASRTPGADYGYTF.

The chain joins TRBV27 to TRBJ2-3, with TRBD2 identical over 11 bases. Germline V gene sequence: CDR1 MNHEY, CDR2 SMNVEV (reference sequence). V lost 6 bases, J lost 8 bases, and 7 bases stayed unmatched. The CDR3 runs 14 residues. The CDR3 here is CASRPSGGQGTQYF. The CDR3 bases are TGTGCCAGCAGGCCTAGCGGGGGGCAAGGTACGCAGTATTTT.

The chain combines TRBV20-1 with TRBJ2-5; D not certain. Germline loops: CDR1 DFQATT, CDR2 SNEGSKA (reference sequence). V shed 0 bases and J shed 2 bases, with 13 bases lying between them. The CDR3 contains 15 residues. The CDR3 DNA sequence: TGCAGTGCTAGAGAGGGCGGAGCGAGACAAGAGACCCAGTACTTC. Protein: CSAREGGARQETQYF.

This clonotype was observed a single time. V gene TRBV6-5 combines with J gene TRBJ2-5, with D maybe TRBD2 (6 bases). This CDR3 is built from 15 residues. V lost 0 bases to trimming and J lost 5 bases, with 13 bases between them. The germline V gene has CDR1 MNHEY and CDR2 SVGAGI. The chain's CDR3 is CASSYSGGRVETQYF. CDR3 coding DNA: TGTGCCAGCAGTTACTCGGGGGGAAGGGTGGAGACCCAGTACTTC.

This clonotype was counted a single time. The chain carries TRBV7-2 and TRBJ2-5; no definite D call. CDR1 and CDR2 from the germline V gene are SGHTA and FQGNSA. The V end lost 3 bases, the J end lost 1 base, and 9 bases lay between the germline ends. This CDR3 spans 14 amino acids. CDR3 bases: TGTGCCAGCAGCTTGGGGAACCTCCAAGAGACCCAGTACTTC. It specifies CASSLGNLQETQYF.

The chain has TRBV3-1 and TRBJ2-3, with 11 bases matching TRBD2. The CDR3 sequence is 14 residues long. CDR1 and CDR2 (germline): LGHDT, YNNKEL (reference sequence). V gave up 6 bases and J gave up 1 base; unmatched junction bases: 0. The CDR3 DNA sequence: TGTGCCAGCAGGACTAGCGGGGGCACAGATACGCAGTATTTT. Protein: CASRTSGGTDTQYF.